This TCR beta chain was obtained from a study of T cells in Graves' hyperthyroidism and ophthalmopathy. Amplification of TCR beta CDR3 regions was performed using RNA transcripts as template. RT-PCR in the first round (using the HTBI primer set) targeted the TCR CDR3. TCRdb re-analysed the multiplex PCR reads in MiXCR, keeping a single row per CDR3 protein. The sample yields around 720,000 distinct CDR3 sequences, about a third seen once. Trimming removed 0 bases at V and 6 bases at J, with 8 bases between. Germline CDR1 is ENHRY and CDR2 is SYGVKD. The CDR3 contains 13 residues. This clonotype was observed many times.

This clonotype was obtained from a woman aged 40-49 years with Graves' hyperthyroidism. The chain links TRBV10-3 to TRBJ1-2; D might be TRBD1 (5 bases). Source material: blood. In DNA, the CDR3 is TGTGCCATCAGTGAGTCAGGGGACCATGGCTACACCTTC. Its translation: CAISESGDHGYTF.